The next 8 T cell receptor beta chains were all read from a single sample in a study of CD8 T cells in ankylosing spondylitis. Antigen specificity for these receptors is unknown. MiXCR, applied by TCRdb to the 5' RACE reads, yields one record per CDR3 protein. The sample includes about 500,000 distinct CDR3 sequences, about 13% of them seen just once. Study-wide points: A motif in TCR beta, a set of roughly eight highly homologous variants, appeared characteristic of ankylosing spondylitis blood.

What was sequenced was blood, either unsorted or a sorted T cell fraction (not recorded which). The origin of the receptors is a male donor with ankylosing spondylitis.

There are a few counts of this clonotype. J is TRBJ2-1 and V is TRBV6-5; 10 bases agree with TRBD2. The CDR3 sequence is 15 residues long. V lost 4 bases, J lost 6 bases, and 6 bases stayed unmatched. Germline CDR1 MNHEY, CDR2 SVGAGI. CDR3 sequence (DNA): TGTGCCAGCAGTTTCGCGGTAGCGGGAGGCAATGAGCAGTTCTTC. Encoded protein: CASSFAVAGGNEQFF.

The rearrangement links TRBV24-1 to TRBJ2-1, with 8 bases lining up with TRBD2. V lost 7 bases, J lost 8 bases, and 15 bases stayed unmatched. This CDR3 region has 16 residues. Germline V CDR1 and CDR2: KGHDR, SFDVKD. CDR3 sequence: CATSASGSRPRDEQFF. In DNA, the CDR3 is TGTGCCACCAGCGCAAGCGGGAGTCGTCCTCGGGATGAGCAGTTCTTC.

There are a few counts of this clonotype. The chain employs TRBV3-1 and TRBJ1-3; TRBD1 aligns across 8 bases. From germline, CDR1 is LGHDT and CDR2 YNNKEL (reference sequence). Trimming took 4 bases from V and 0 from J; bases not matched to a gene: 2. The CDR3 is 15 residues long. The CDR3 DNA follows: TGTGCCAGCAGCCGACAGGGGAGCTCTGGAAACACCATATATTTT. This encodes CASSRQGSSGNTIYF.

The gene calls are TRBV20-1 and TRBJ1-2, with D unclear. CDR1 DFQATT and CDR2 SNEGSKA come from the germline V gene (reference sequence). V was clipped by 3 bases and J by 8 bases, with 16 bases between them. This CDR3 spans 13 amino acids. The CDR3 DNA follows: TGCAGTGCTAGTGCGCCAGCCCCTCCCGGCTACACCTTC. Protein product: CSASAPAPPGYTF.

The sample holds a few counts of this clonotype. This chain links TRBV10-1 with TRBJ2-1; either TRBD1 or TRBD2 may fit D (5 bases each). The CDR3 has 15 amino acids. Between the trimmed V and J ends, which lost 7 bases and 7 bases, there was a span of 20 bases. The V gene's germline CDR1 is WNHNN and CDR2 SYGVQD (reference sequence). The CDR3 reads CASMDRDGGSNEQFF. CDR3 bases: TGCGCCAGCATGGACCGGGACGGAGGTAGTAATGAGCAGTTCTTC.

The chain links TRBV18 to TRBJ1-2; D gene uncertain. There are 13 residues in the CDR3. The germline V gene encodes CDR1 KGHSH and CDR2 LQKENI. Between the trimmed V and J ends, which lost 3 bases and 4 bases, there was a span of 9 bases. The CDR3 nucleotides are TGTGCCAGCTCACCCGTTGAGCGCTATGGCTACACCTTC. This codes for CASSPVERYGYTF.

V is TRBV20-1 and J is TRBJ1-5, with 7 positions matching TRBD1. The CDR3 is 16 amino acids. Trimming cost V 5 bases and J 0 bases; bases outside gene matches: 10. Per the germline V gene, CDR1 is DFQATT and CDR2 is SNEGSKA (reference sequence). DNA for the CDR3: TGCAGTGCTGCGACAGGGACGGGGTATAGCAATCAGCCCCAGCATTTT. It codes for CSAATGTGYSNQPQHF.

This clonotype has only a few counts. The rearrangement links TRBV20-1 to TRBJ1-1; weak D call: TRBD1 (6 bases). Deletions cut 3 bases from V and 6 bases from J, with 11 bases between. The CDR3 has 12 residues. Germline CDR1 and CDR2: DFQATT and SNEGSKA (reference sequence). The CDR3 DNA is TGCAGTGCTAGCAGGGGTCAGGCTGAAGCTTTCTTT. Its protein product is CSASRGQAEAFF.